One TCR beta chain is described in this entry. CDR3 size: 12 residues. The data originate from a study of blood T cell repertoires in COVID-19. Original methodology: Estimated nucleated cell counts came from reference gene primer amplification. Clones were read by immunoSEQ multiplex PCR, and TCRdb kept only the in-frame ones, dropping some. V and J calls and clone size are as listed in that table; D and trimming were resolved from the DNA. This sample yields about 88,000 clones, of which approximately 87% are seen a single time; 13% to 15% belongs to the top ten. The sequenced material came from peripheral blood. J is TRBJ2-7 and V is TRBV21-1; the table gives TRBD2 as D, unverified against the DNA. TRBV21-1 is designated a pseudogene. This clonotype was obtained from a woman aged 70-85 years with acute or convalescent COVID-19. The CDR3 loop reads CASSPLGGEQYV. The CDR3, as DNA: TGTGCCAGCAGCCCATTGGGGGGCGAGCAGTACGTC.